A selection of T cell receptor beta chains follows, all from one sample in a study of T cell responses to AZD1222 COVID-19 vaccine. The method was immunoSEQ multiplex PCR; TCRdb's version includes in-frame clones alone and lacks a portion of them. The data contain 150,000 to 200,000 clones, less than 95% of them singletons. Sequencing used peripheral blood, obtained on day 0 of AZD1222 vaccination. The receptors derive from an adult in good health. Each CDR3 is given with its conserved first and last residue.

V: TRBV18; J: TRBJ2-1; length: 14; CDR3: CASSALDMVNEQFF
V: TRBV5-6; J: TRBJ1-2; length: 11; CDR3: CASSRAYGYTF
V: TRBV7-3; J: TRBJ2-7; length: 15; CDR3: CASSPTGPFSYEQYF
V: TRBV5-1; J: TRBJ2-5; length: 16; CDR3: CASSPLGAEAEGTQYF
V: TRBV6-2/TRBV6-3; J: TRBJ2-7; length: 15; CDR3: CASSYRQGAGREQYF
V: TRBV19; J: TRBJ1-4; length: 14; CDR3: CASSIGAGNEKLFF
V: TRBV7-3; J: TRBJ1-1; length: 13; CDR3: CASSRWGNTEAFF
V: TRBV28; J: TRBJ2-1; length: 14; CDR3: CASSLRGQPYEQFF
V: TRBV19; J: TRBJ1-5; length: 12; CDR3: CASSIGEQPQHF
V: TRBV19; J: TRBJ1-2; length: 13; CDR3: CASSIARWYGYTF
V: TRBV7-8; J: TRBJ1-2; length: 16; CDR3: CASSLTGTGINYGYTF
V: TRBV7-9; J: TRBJ1-5; length: 17; CDR3: CASSLAGTADSNQPQHF
V: TRBV11-3; J: TRBJ2-3; length: 15; CDR3: CASSLDRVSTDTQYF
V: TRBV11-1; J: TRBJ1-1; length: 16; CDR3: CASSSSVRVMNTEAFF
V: TRBV7-2; J: TRBJ1-2; length: 14; CDR3: CASSLGPRAERYTF
V: TRBV5-1; J: TRBJ2-2; length: 16; CDR3: CASSSGWTSNTGELFF
V: TRBV14; J: TRBJ2-1; length: 14; CDR3: CASSRSRPGNEQFF
V: TRBV5-1; J: TRBJ1-3; length: 13; CDR3: CASSPATGNTIYF
V: TRBV4-1; J: TRBJ2-3; length: 14; CDR3: CASSQVVVSDTQYF
V: TRBV7-9; J: TRBJ2-2; length: 16; CDR3: CASSLGTGPDTGELFF
V: TRBV2; J: TRBJ2-5; length: 16; CDR3: CASSDLGTEEQETQYF
V: TRBV28; J: TRBJ2-7; length: 15; CDR3: CASSPPGTGKYEQYF
V: TRBV7-9; J: TRBJ1-1; length: 14; CDR3: CASSPDRGRTEAFF
V: TRBV2; J: TRBJ1-6; length: 16; CDR3: CASSESRPRYYSPLHF
V: TRBV28; J: TRBJ1-1; length: 14; CDR3: CASSFSFGSTEAFF
V: TRBV7-2; J: TRBJ2-1; length: 15; CDR3: CASSPSGSVYNEQFF
V: TRBV11-2; J: TRBJ2-7; length: 18; CDR3: CASSLGLAGGLRTYEQYF
V: TRBV2; J: TRBJ2-3; length: 20; CDR3: CASTITPGLAGEGEMDTQYF
V: TRBV7-8; J: TRBJ2-3; length: 17; CDR3: CASSPEGQRQYTDTQYF
V: TRBV5-1; J: TRBJ2-1; length: 18; CDR3: CASSRGASSGLFGNEQFF
V: TRBV28; J: TRBJ1-6; length: 17; CDR3: CASSPPMEGVINSPLHF
V: TRBV3-1/TRBV3-2; J: TRBJ2-7; length: 15; CDR3: CASSQDSASSGEQYF
V: TRBV3-1/TRBV3-2; J: TRBJ1-5; length: 14; CDR3: CASSQGRGNQPQHF
V: TRBV29-1; J: TRBJ1-2; length: 12; CDR3: CSVHRGQHGYTF
V: TRBV27; J: TRBJ2-1; length: 17; CDR3: CASSAQQGPFSYNEQFF
V: TRBV28; J: TRBJ1-2; length: 15; CDR3: CASKTEGGQRYGYTF
V: TRBV9; J: TRBJ1-2; length: 19; CDR3: CASSGRDRAKEEPNYGYTF